This T cell receptor (beta chain) was captured by sequencing in a study of early T cells in non-severe SARS-CoV-2 infection. This CDR3 has 17 amino acids. The junction had 12 bases not matched to a gene; V was cut back by 3 bases and J by 3 bases. The germline V gene encodes CDR1 DFQATT and CDR2 SNEGSKA (reference sequence). In TCRdb, the 5' RACE reads were re-called with MiXCR into one record per CDR3 protein. The sample consists of 65,000 to 95,000 distinct CDR3 sequences, more than 9% of them appearing once. This clonotype was counted ten times or more. Sequenced input: whole blood. The chain recombines TRBV20-1 with TRBJ2-1; 9 positions agree with TRBD1. The sequence was obtained from an adult who was a healthcare worker with PCR-confirmed SARS-CoV-2 infection or an uninfected control (not recorded which). The CDR3, as DNA: TGCAGTGCTAGCGCGACACAGGGGGCGCAGGGCTACAATGAGCAGTTCTTC. Amino acids: CSASATQGAQGYNEQFF.